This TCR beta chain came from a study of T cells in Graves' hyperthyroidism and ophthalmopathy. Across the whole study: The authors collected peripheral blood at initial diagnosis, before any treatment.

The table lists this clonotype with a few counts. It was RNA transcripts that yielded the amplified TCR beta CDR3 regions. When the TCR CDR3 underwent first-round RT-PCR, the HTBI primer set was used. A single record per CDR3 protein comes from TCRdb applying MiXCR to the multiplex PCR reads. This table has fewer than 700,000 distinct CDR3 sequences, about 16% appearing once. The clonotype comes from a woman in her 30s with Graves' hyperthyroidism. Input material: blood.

The CDR3, as DNA: TGTGCCAGCTCACCAGGACTAGCGGGAGGGGCGGAGACCCAGTACTTC. Translation: CASSPGLAGGAETQYF. The chain links TRBV18 to TRBJ2-5, with 15 bases that match TRBD2. Germline loops: CDR1 KGHSH, CDR2 LQKENI. The junction had 3 bases not matched to a gene; V was cut back by 2 bases and J by 5 bases. The CDR3 totals 16 residues.